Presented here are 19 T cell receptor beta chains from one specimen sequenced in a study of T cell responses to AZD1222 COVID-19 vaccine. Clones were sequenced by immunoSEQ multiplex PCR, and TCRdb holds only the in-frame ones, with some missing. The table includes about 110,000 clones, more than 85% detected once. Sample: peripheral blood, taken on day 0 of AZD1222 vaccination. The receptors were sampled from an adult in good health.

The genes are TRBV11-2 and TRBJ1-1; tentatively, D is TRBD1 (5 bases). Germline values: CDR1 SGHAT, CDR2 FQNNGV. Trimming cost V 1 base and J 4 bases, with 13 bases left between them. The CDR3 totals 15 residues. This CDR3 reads CASSLVQGLGTEAFF. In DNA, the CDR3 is TGTGCCAGCAGCTTAGTGCAGGGATTGGGCACTGAAGCTTTCTTT.

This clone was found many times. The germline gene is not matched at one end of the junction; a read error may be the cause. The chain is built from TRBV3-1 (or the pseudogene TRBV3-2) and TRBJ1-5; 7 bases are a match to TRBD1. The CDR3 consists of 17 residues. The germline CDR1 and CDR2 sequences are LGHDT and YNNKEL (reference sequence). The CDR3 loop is CASTQWRQGICNQPQHF. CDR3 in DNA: TGTGCCAGCACCCAATGGAGACAGGGTATATGCAATCAGCCCCAGCATTTT.

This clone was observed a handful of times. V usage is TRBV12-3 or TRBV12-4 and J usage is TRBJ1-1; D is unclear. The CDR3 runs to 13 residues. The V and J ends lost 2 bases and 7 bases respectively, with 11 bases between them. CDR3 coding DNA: TGTGCCAGCAGTTTATCGGGAGGAGGTGAAGCTTTCTTT. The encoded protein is CASSLSGGGEAFF.

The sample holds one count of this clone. The CDR3: CASSPRLAGGDTDTQYF. The CDR3 DNA reads TGTGCCAGCAGCCCAAGACTAGCGGGGGGGGACACAGATACGCAGTATTTT. The genes are TRBV5-4 and TRBJ2-3; 14 bases match TRBD2. CDR1 is SGHNT, CDR2 YYREEE, per germline (reference sequence). The CDR3 has 17 residues. V trimming: 4 bases; J trimming: 2 bases; junction bases outside the gene matches: 6.

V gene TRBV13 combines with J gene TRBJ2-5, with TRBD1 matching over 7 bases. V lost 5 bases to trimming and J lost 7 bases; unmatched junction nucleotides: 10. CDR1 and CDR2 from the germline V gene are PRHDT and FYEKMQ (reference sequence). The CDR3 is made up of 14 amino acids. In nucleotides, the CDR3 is TGTGCCAGCAGCGTTGACAGGGTCCAGGCGACCCAGTACTTC. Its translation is CASSVDRVQATQYF.

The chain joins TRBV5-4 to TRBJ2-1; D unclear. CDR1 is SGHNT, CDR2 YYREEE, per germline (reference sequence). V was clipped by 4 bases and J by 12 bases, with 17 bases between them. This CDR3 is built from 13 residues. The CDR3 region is CASSKDVGLGQFF. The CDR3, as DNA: TGTGCCAGCAGCAAGGACGTAGGCCTCGGGCAGTTCTTC. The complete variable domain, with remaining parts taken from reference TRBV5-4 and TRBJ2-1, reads ETGVTQSPTHLIKTRGQQVTLRCSSQSGHNTVSWYQQALGQGPQFIFQYYREEENGRGNFPPRFSGLQFPNYSSELNVNALELDDSALYLCASSKDVGLGQFFGPGTRLTVL.

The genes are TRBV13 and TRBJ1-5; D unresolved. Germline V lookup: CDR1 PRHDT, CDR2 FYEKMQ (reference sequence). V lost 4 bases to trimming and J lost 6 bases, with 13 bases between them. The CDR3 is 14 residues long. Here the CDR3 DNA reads TGTGCCAGCAGCTCTCGGTTGTCTGGTCAGCCCCAGCATTTT. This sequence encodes CASSSRLSGQPQHF.

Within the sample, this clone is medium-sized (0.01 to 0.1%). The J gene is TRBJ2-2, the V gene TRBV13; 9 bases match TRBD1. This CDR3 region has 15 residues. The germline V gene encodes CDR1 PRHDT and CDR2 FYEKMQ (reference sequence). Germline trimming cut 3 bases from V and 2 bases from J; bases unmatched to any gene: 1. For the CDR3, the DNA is TGTGCCAGCAGCTTGGGACAGGGCAACACCGGGGAGCTGTTTTTT. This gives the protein CASSLGQGNTGELFF.

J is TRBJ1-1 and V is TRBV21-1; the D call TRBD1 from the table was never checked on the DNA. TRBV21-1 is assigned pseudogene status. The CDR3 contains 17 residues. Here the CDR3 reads CASSKGGGPTGNTEAFF. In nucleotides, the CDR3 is TGTGCCAGCAGCAAAGGTGGGGGCCCAACAGGGAACACTGAAGCTTTCTTT.

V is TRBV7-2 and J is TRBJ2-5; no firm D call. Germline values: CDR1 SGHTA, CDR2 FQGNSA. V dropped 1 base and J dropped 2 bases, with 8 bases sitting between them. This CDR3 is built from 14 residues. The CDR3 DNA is TGTGCCAGCAGCTTAGGGCAGAATCAAGAGACCCAGTACTTC. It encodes CASSLGQNQETQYF.

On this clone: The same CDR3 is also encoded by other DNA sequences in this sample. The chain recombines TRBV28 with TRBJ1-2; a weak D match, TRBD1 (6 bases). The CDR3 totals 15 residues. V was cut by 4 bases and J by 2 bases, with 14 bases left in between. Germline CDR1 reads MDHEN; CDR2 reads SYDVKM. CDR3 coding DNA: TGTGCCAGCAGTTCCCCGGGGGGCGCCAACTATGGCTACACCTTC. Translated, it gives CASSSPGGANYGYTF.

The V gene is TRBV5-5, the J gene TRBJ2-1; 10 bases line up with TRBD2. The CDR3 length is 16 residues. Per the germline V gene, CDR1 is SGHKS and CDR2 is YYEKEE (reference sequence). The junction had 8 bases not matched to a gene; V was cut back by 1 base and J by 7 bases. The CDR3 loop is CASSLILSSGRNEQFF. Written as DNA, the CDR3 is TGTGCCAGCAGCTTGATTTTGTCTAGCGGGAGAAATGAGCAGTTCTTC.

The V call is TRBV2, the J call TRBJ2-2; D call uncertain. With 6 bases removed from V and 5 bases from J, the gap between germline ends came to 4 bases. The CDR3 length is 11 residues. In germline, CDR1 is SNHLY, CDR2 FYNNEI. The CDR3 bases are TGTGCCAGCAGGTATACCGGGGAGCTGTTTTTT. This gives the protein CASRYTGELFF.

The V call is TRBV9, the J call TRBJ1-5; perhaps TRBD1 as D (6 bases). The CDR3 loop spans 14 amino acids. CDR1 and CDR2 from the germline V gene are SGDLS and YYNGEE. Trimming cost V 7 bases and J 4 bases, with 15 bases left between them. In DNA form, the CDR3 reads TGTGCCAGCGCCGGGACAAACGGGAATCAGCCCCAGCATTTT. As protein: CASAGTNGNQPQHF. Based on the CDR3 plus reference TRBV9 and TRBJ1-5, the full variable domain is DSGVTQTPKHLITATGQRVTLRCSPRSGDLSVYWYQQSLDQGLQFLIQYYNGEERAKGNILERFSAQQFPDLHSELNLSSLELGDSALYFCASAGTNGNQPQHFGDGTRLSIL.

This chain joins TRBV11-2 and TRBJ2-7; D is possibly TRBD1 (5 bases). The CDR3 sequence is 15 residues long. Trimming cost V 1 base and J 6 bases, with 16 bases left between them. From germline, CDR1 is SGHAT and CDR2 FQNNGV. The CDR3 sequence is CASSLGNRLTGEQYF. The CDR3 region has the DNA TGTGCCAGCAGCTTAGGTAACAGACTCACAGGCGAGCAGTACTTC.

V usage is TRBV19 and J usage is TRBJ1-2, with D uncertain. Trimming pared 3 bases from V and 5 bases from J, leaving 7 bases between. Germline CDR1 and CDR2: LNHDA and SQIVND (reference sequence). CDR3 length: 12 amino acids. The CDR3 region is CASSMVAYGYTF. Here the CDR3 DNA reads TGTGCCAGTAGTATGGTGGCGTATGGCTACACCTTC.

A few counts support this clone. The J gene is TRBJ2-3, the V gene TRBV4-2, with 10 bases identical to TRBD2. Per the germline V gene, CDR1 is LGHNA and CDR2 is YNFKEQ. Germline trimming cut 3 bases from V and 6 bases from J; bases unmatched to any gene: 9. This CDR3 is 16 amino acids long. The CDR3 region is CASSQLSGGAGDTQYF. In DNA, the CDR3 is TGTGCCAGCAGCCAGCTGAGCGGGGGGGCCGGGGATACGCAGTATTTT.

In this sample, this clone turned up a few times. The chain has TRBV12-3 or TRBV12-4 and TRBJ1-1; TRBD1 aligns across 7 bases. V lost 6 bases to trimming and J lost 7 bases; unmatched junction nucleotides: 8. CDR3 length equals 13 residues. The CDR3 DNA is TGTGCCAGCAGCCGCACTACAGGGGTTGAAGCTTTCTTT. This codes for CASSRTTGVEAFF.

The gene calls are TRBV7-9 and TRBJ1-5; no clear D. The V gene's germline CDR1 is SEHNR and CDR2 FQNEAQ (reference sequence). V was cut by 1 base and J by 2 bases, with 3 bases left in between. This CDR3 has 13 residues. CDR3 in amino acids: CASSLVGNQPQHF. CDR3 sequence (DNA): TGTGCCAGCAGCTTAGTGGGCAATCAGCCCCAGCATTTT.